The source of this T cell receptor (beta chain) is a study of blood T cell repertoires in COVID-19. Study-wide context: Samples came from the United States, Italy and Spain, spanning acute and convalescent COVID-19. Sources were T cells, B-cell-depleted T cells, or PBMCs; the material itself was cDNA or gDNA.

This CDR3 spans 18 amino acids. In the source study's methods: Amplification of reference gene primers provided the estimated nucleated cell counts. The repertoire was sequenced with immunoSEQ multiplex PCR; TCRdb's copy has only in-frame clones and lacks some. V, J and clone size reflect that table, while D and trimming were determined from the DNA. The sample carries roughly 240,000 clones, approximately 82% recorded once. This clone has just a few counts. Sequenced input: peripheral blood. The chain is built from TRBV12-2 and TRBJ1-5; no DNA check was done on the table's D call, TRBD1. TRBV12-2 has pseudogene status. This TCR derives from a man in his sixties who had recovered from COVID-19. CDR3 in amino acids: CASRHELKGQSCNQPQHF. The CDR3 nucleotides are TGTGCAAGTCGTCATGAGTTAAAGGGACAGTCCTGCAATCAGCCCCAGCATTTT.